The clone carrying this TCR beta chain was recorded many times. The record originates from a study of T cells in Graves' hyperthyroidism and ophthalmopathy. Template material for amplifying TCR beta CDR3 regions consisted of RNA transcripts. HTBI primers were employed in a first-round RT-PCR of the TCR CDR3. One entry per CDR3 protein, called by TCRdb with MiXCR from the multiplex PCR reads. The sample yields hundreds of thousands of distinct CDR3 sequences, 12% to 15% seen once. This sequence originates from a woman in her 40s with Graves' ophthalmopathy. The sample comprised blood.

CDR3 amino acids: CASSFASGGASTDTQYF. In DNA form, the CDR3 reads TGTGCCAGCAGCTTTGCTAGCGGGGGAGCTAGCACAGATACGCAGTATTTT. The chain has TRBV7-2 and TRBJ2-3; TRBD2 agrees at 10 bases. With 3 bases clipped from V and 0 bases from J, the junction kept 6 bases outside the gene matches. The CDR3 runs to 17 residues. The germline V gene has CDR1 SGHTA and CDR2 FQGNSA. The full variable domain, rest sourced from reference TRBV7-2 and TRBJ2-3, is GAGVSQSPSNKVTEKGKDVELRCDPISGHTALYWYRQSLGQGLEFLIYFQGNSAPDKSGLPSDRFSAERTGGSVSTLTIQRTQQEDSAVYLCASSFASGGASTDTQYFGPGTRLTVL.